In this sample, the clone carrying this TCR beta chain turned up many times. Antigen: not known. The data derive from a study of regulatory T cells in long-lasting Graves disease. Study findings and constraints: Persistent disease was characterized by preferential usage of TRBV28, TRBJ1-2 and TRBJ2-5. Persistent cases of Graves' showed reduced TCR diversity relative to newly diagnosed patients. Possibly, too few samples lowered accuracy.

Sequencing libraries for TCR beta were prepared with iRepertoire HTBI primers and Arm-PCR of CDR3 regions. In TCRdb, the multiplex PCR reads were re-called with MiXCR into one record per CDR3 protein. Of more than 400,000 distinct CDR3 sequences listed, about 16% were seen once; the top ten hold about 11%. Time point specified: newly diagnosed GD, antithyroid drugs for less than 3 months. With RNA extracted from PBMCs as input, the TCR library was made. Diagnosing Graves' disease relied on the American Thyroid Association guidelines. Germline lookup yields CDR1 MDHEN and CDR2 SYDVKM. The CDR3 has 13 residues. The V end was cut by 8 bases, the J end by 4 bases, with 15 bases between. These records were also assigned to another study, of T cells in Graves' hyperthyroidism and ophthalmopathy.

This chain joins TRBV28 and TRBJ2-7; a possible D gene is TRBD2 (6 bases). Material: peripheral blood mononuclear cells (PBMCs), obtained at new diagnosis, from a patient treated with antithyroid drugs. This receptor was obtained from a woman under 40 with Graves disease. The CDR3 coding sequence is TGTGCCAGCCGGGGCGGGATGGGGTACGAGCAGTACTTC. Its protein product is CASRGGMGYEQYF.